This T cell receptor (beta chain) is from a study of CD8 T cells in ankylosing spondylitis. Library preparation for TCR beta used quantitative 5'-RACE with molecular barcodes. TCRdb independently ran MiXCR on the 5' RACE reads; one entry per CDR3 protein. The top ten clones hold 4.1% of a sample with some 130,000 distinct CDR3 sequences, about an eighth of them seen once. Turning to this clonotype: The antigen is not known.

General study points: Reportedly, matched ankylosing spondylitis synovial fluid was significantly enriched for disease-linked clones. There were earlier reports of some motif variants in reactive arthritis synovial fluid and blood.

This CDR3 has 15 amino acids. Germline V gene lookup returns CDR1 SGHKS and CDR2 YYEKEE (reference sequence). Deletions cut 2 bases from V and 7 bases from J, with 16 bases between. V usage is TRBV5-5 and J usage is TRBJ2-1, with D perhaps TRBD1 (5 bases). Sequencing input: blood, either unsorted or a sorted T cell fraction (not recorded which). This TCR came from a female donor with ankylosing spondylitis or in good health (not recorded which). Here the CDR3 reads CASSFARSPGNEQFF. DNA of the CDR3: TGTGCCAGCAGCTTCGCGAGATCCCCAGGGAATGAGCAGTTCTTC. Together with reference TRBV5-5 and TRBJ2-1, the CDR3 gives the full variable domain: DAGVTQSPTHLIKTRGQQVTLRCSPISGHKSVSWYQQVLGQGPQFIFQYYEKEERGRGNFPDRFSARQFPNYSSELNVNALLLGDSALYLCASSFARSPGNEQFFGPGTRLTVL.